This entry lists 21 T cell receptor beta chains sequenced from one sample in a study of T cells in Graves' hyperthyroidism and ophthalmopathy. TCR beta CDR3 sequences were amplified from RNA transcripts. HTBI primers were employed in a first-round RT-PCR of the TCR CDR3. One entry per CDR3 protein results from TCRdb running MiXCR on the multiplex PCR reads. The sample has under 350,000 distinct CDR3 sequences, about 25% seen once. The sample consisted of blood. Receptor source: a man in his forties or fifties with Graves' hyperthyroidism that later progressed to Graves' ophthalmopathy.

The table lists this clonotype with many counts. V and J are TRBV6-2 or TRBV6-3 and TRBJ2-5; tentative D call: TRBD2 (5 bases). The CDR3 totals 15 residues. Per the germline V gene, CDR1 is MNHEY and CDR2 is SVGEGT. Deletions cut 2 bases from V and 1 base from J, with 11 bases between. The CDR3 DNA reads TGTGCCAGCAGTTACGCCGGGGTGCTCCAAGAGACCCAGTACTTC. This sequence encodes CASSYAGVLQETQYF.

In its sample, this clonotype was seen many times. This sequence joins TRBV20-1 and TRBJ1-1; D is perhaps TRBD1 (5 bases). The germline V gene has CDR1 DFQATT and CDR2 SNEGSKA (reference sequence). V was shortened by 3 bases and J by 4 bases, with 21 bases between the two germline ends. The CDR3 spans 16 residues. CDR3 in DNA: TGCAGTGCTAGTACACTTTGGACAAACTTGGTCACTGAAGCTTTCTTT. This gives the protein CSASTLWTNLVTEAFF.

A few counts support this clonotype. The chain has TRBV20-1 and TRBJ2-7; D is unclear. Trimming shortened V by 3 bases and J by 3 bases, and 12 bases separated the two germline ends. Germline CDR1 DFQATT, CDR2 SNEGSKA (reference sequence). The length of the CDR3 is 13 residues. CDR3 coding DNA: TGCAGTGCTAGGCCCACTACCTACTACGAGCAGTACTTC. Its protein product is CSARPTTYYEQYF.

This clonotype was observed at least ten times. V and J are TRBV5-1 and TRBJ2-7, with 10 bases matching TRBD1. Germline CDR1 reads SGHRS; CDR2 reads YFSETQ. V lost 3 bases to trimming and J lost 2 bases; unmatched junction nucleotides: 5. The CDR3 is made up of 15 amino acids. The DNA of the CDR3 is TGCGCCAGCAGCTCGTCAGGGACAGGGGCCTACGAGCAGTACTTC. Its protein product is CASSSSGTGAYEQYF.

The rearrangement joins TRBV28 to TRBJ2-5; possibly TRBD1 or TRBD2 for D (5 bases each). Germline CDR1 MDHEN, CDR2 SYDVKM. There are 13 residues in the CDR3. Trimming stripped 6 bases from V and 10 bases from J, with 18 bases between. For the CDR3, the DNA is TGTGCCAGCAGCCCTCGGGGAGTGGGGGACCAGTACTTC. This sequence encodes CASSPRGVGDQYF.

The chain links TRBV7-3 to TRBJ1-2; 8 bases align to TRBD1. After removal of 4 bases from V and 4 bases from J, the junction contained 5 bases not matched to a gene. Germline CDR1 and CDR2: SGHTA and FQGTGA. CDR3 length equals 14 residues. The CDR3: CASSSGGRSYGYTF. The CDR3 DNA reads TGTGCCAGCAGCTCAGGGGGCAGGAGCTATGGCTACACCTTC.

This chain connects TRBV5-8 to TRBJ2-2; D is uncertain. With 1 base removed from V and 2 bases from J, the gap between germline ends came to 9 bases. The CDR3 length is 15 residues. Germline V CDR1 and CDR2: SGHTS, YDEGEE. CDR3 sequence (DNA): TGTGCCAGCAGCTTGTTCAGGATTAACACCGGGGAGCTGTTTTTT. Translating it yields CASSLFRINTGELFF.

Only one count was recorded for this clonotype. The chain couples TRBV6-1 to TRBJ1-5, with 9 bases fitting TRBD1. The CDR3 has 12 residues. Trimming removed 6 bases from V and 7 bases from J; junction bases left unmatched: 1. Germline CDR1 is MNHNS and CDR2 is SASEGT. In DNA form, the CDR3 reads TGTGCCAGCAGGGGACAGGGCCAGCCCCAGCATTTT. It codes for CASRGQGQPQHF.

Ten or more counts support this clonotype. The gene calls are TRBV7-8 and TRBJ1-5; TRBD1 matches at 12 bases. Trimming took 5 bases from V and 5 from J; bases not matched to a gene: 10. Germline V gives CDR1 SGHVS, CDR2 FQNEAQ. This CDR3 comprises 17 residues. The CDR3 coding sequence is TGTGCCAGCAGCAAAAACCCCGGGACAGGGGGCTATCAGCCCCAGCATTTT. Protein product: CASSKNPGTGGYQPQHF.

The chain is built from TRBV30 and TRBJ2-7; D perhaps matches TRBD1 (6 bases). This CDR3 is 16 amino acids long. Germline V gene data show CDR1 as GTSNPN and CDR2 as SVGIG (reference sequence). V gave up 0 bases and J gave up 2 bases, with 17 bases separating them. Here the CDR3 reads CAWSVGGWDTTYEQYF. The CDR3 nucleotides are TGTGCCTGGAGTGTTGGGGGTTGGGACACAACCTACGAGCAGTACTTC.

V and J are TRBV12-3 or TRBV12-4 and TRBJ2-7, with a possible D match to TRBD1 (6 bases). Trimming removed 6 bases at V and 3 bases at J, with 12 bases between. The CDR3 is 13 residues long. In DNA form, the CDR3 reads TGTGCCAGCAGCCCGGGACAAGTCTACGAGCAGTACTTC. It yields the protein CASSPGQVYEQYF.

This clonotype was found many times. This chain joins TRBV12-3 or TRBV12-4 and TRBJ1-1; possibly TRBD1 for D (6 bases). The CDR3 has 14 amino acids. Deletions cut 9 bases from V and 4 bases from J, with 18 bases between. The CDR3 sequence is CARGQGLGSTEAFF. CDR3 DNA sequence: TGTGCCAGGGGGCAGGGGCTGGGGAGCACTGAAGCTTTCTTT.

This clonotype was seen ten or more times. In nucleotides, the CDR3 is TGCAGTGCTACCGACAGGGGTTACTCCTACGAGCAGTACTTC. It is translated as CSATDRGYSYEQYF. This sequence joins TRBV20-1 and TRBJ2-7; 8 nucleotides align to TRBD1. V gave up 4 bases and J gave up 0 bases; unmatched junction bases: 5. This CDR3 is 14 amino acids long. Germline CDR1 and CDR2: DFQATT and SNEGSKA (reference sequence).

CDR3 loop: CASTLSGLSYEQYF. The DNA of the CDR3 is TGTGCCAGCACCCTTAGCGGGCTATCCTACGAGCAGTACTTC. This rearrangement joins TRBV12-3 or TRBV12-4 to TRBJ2-7, with 7 bases fitting TRBD2. There are 14 residues in the CDR3. With 7 bases clipped from V and 1 base from J, the junction kept 7 bases outside the gene matches.

This clonotype was recorded at least ten times. The CDR3 region has the DNA TGCAGTGCTAGAGTGTACAGCAATCAGCCCCAGCATTTT. This sequence encodes CSARVYSNQPQHF. V is TRBV20-1 and J is TRBJ1-5; D gene ambiguous. Germline CDR1 DFQATT, CDR2 SNEGSKA (reference sequence). The CDR3 consists of 13 residues. V was shortened by 1 base and J by 1 base, with 5 bases between the two germline ends.

The chain has TRBV24-1 and TRBJ1-5; 7 positions agree with TRBD1. Germline V gives CDR1 KGHDR, CDR2 SFDVKD. The CDR3 sequence is 14 residues long. V dropped 4 bases and J dropped 6; count of bases not matched to a gene: 5. The CDR3 sequence: CATSEGGPGQPQHF. The CDR3 region has the DNA TGTGCCACCAGTGAAGGGGGCCCTGGTCAGCCCCAGCATTTT.

The chain couples TRBV14 to TRBJ1-1; 11 bases map to TRBD1. The ends lost 4 bases at V and 1 base at J; junction bases unmatched: 5. Germline CDR1 SGHDN, CDR2 FVKESK. There are 16 residues in the CDR3. Here the CDR3 DNA reads TGTGCCAGCAGCCGAGGACAGGGGGCAGGGAACACTGAAGCTTTCTTT. Its protein is CASSRGQGAGNTEAFF.

The chain has TRBV28 and TRBJ2-5; 14 bases agree with TRBD2. Germline CDR1 is MDHEN and CDR2 is SYDVKM. This CDR3 spans 15 amino acids. The trim removed 5 bases at V and 5 bases at J, leaving 4 bases unmatched. CDR3 region: CASSGTSGGLETQYF. CDR3 nucleotide sequence: TGTGCCAGCAGTGGGACTAGCGGGGGTCTGGAGACCCAGTACTTC. Variable domain in full (rest from reference TRBV28 and TRBJ2-5): DVKVTQSSRYLVKRTGEKVFLECVQDMDHENMFWYRQDPGLGLRLIYFSYDVKMKEKGDIPEGYSVSREKKERFSLILESASTNQTSMYLCASSGTSGGLETQYFGPGTRLLVL.

This clonotype was counted many times. The V call is TRBV6-5, the J call TRBJ1-3; 7 bases agree with TRBD1. V gave up 0 bases and J gave up 2 bases; unmatched junction bases: 4. The CDR3 contains 16 residues. Germline V gene sequence: CDR1 MNHEY, CDR2 SVGAGI. The CDR3 bases are TGTGCCAGCAGTTACTCTGAGGGGACAGCTGGAAACACCATATATTTT. Encoded protein: CASSYSEGTAGNTIYF.

This clonotype was picked up many times. The chain has TRBV19 and TRBJ1-5; D is uncertain. The CDR3 length is 12 residues. CDR1 is LNHDA and CDR2 is SQIVND in the germline V gene (reference sequence). V was shortened by 6 bases and J by 6 bases, with 9 bases between the two germline ends. In DNA, the CDR3 is TGTGCCAGTAGCCCGGCCATTCAGCCCCAGCATTTT. Residues: CASSPAIQPQHF.

This clonotype was recorded at least ten times. The J gene is TRBJ2-2, the V gene TRBV5-1; D is unresolved. The germline V gene encodes CDR1 SGHRS and CDR2 YFSETQ. The V gene lost 0 bases and the J gene lost 3 bases, with 3 bases spanning the gap. The CDR3 contains 13 residues. CDR3 residues: CASSLGDTGELFF. The CDR3 bases are TGCGCCAGCAGCTTGGGGGACACCGGGGAGCTGTTTTTT.